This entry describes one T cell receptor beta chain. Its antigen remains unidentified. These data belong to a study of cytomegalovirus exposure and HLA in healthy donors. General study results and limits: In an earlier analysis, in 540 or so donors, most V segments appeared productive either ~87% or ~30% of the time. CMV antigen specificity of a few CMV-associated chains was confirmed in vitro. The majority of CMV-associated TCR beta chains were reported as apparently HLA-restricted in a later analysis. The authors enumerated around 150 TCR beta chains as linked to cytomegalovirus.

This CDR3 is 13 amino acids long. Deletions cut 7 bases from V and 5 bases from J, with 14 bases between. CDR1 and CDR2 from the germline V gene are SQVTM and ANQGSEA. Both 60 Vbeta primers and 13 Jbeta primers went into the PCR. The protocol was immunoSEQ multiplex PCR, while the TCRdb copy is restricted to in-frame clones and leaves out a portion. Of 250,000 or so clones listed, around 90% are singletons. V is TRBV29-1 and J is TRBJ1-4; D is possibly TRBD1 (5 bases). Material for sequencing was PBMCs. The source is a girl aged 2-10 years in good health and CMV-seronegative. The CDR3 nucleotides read TGCAGCGCTCTCAACGCAGGGAATGAAAAACTGTTTTTT. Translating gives CSALNAGNEKLFF.